These 27 T cell receptor beta chains were sequenced from one sample in a study of patients and donors after allogeneic stem cell transplantation. In TCRdb, the RT-PCR reads were re-called with MiXCR into one record per CDR3 protein. This sample yields over 150,000 distinct CDR3 sequences, of which about 32% are seen a single time; around 3.3% belongs to the top ten. The specimen sequenced was blood, either unsorted or a sorted T cell fraction (not recorded which). These receptors were obtained from a human donor who was either an allogeneic HSCT recipient or a stem cell or donor lymphocyte infusion donor (not recorded which). It is not recorded whose cells these are; they may come from a transplant donor.

The gene calls are TRBV6-2 or TRBV6-3 and TRBJ2-1; D is perhaps TRBD2 (5 bases). Trimming took 7 bases from V and 7 from J, leaving 20 bases between them. Per germline, CDR1 MNHEY and CDR2 SVGEGT. This CDR3 is built from 15 residues. In DNA, the CDR3 is TGTGCCAGCACCTGGGAGTTCTCAAGGTTGAATGAGCAGTTCTTC. This gives the protein CASTWEFSRLNEQFF.

The V gene is TRBV4-2, the J gene TRBJ2-5; possible D gene TRBD2, 6 bases. Trimming stripped 4 bases from V and 1 base from J, with 13 bases between. CDR1 is LGHNA, CDR2 YNFKEQ, per germline. CDR3 length: 15 amino acids. This CDR3 is CASSRPWDSQETQYF. For the CDR3, the DNA is TGTGCCAGCAGCCGGCCCTGGGACTCCCAAGAGACCCAGTACTTC.

This clonotype has at least ten counts. This sequence joins TRBV5-1 and TRBJ1-5; D gene unclear. CDR1 is SGHRS and CDR2 is YFSETQ in the germline V gene. CDR3 length: 13 residues. V dropped 0 bases and J dropped 4 bases, with 5 bases sitting between them. This chain's CDR3 is CASSLEENQPQHF. CDR3 DNA: TGCGCCAGCAGCTTGGAAGAGAATCAGCCCCAGCATTTT. The whole variable domain, remainder taken from reference TRBV5-1 and TRBJ1-5, is KAGVTQTPRYLIKTRGQQVTLSCSPISGHRSVSWYQQTPGQGLQFLFEYFSETQRNKGNFPGRFSGRQFSNSRSEMNVSTLELGDSALYLCASSLEENQPQHFGDGTRLSIL.

The chain uses TRBV20-1 and TRBJ2-2; 11 positions agree with TRBD2. This CDR3 has 18 amino acids. Germline values: CDR1 DFQATT, CDR2 SNEGSKA (reference sequence). V gave up 0 bases and J gave up 5 bases; unmatched junction bases: 11. The DNA of the CDR3 is TGCAGTGCTAGAGATACGGCTAGCGGGAGGCCGGGGACCGGGGAGCTGTTTTTT. Translating it yields CSARDTASGRPGTGELFF.

This clonotype has just a few counts. V usage is TRBV3-1 and J usage is TRBJ1-6; no clear D gene. This CDR3 contains 15 residues. Germline lookup yields CDR1 LGHDT and CDR2 YNNKEL (reference sequence). V lost 0 bases, J lost 7 bases, and 10 bases lay in between. The CDR3 sequence is CASSQDRNRNSPLHF. CDR3 DNA sequence: TGTGCCAGCAGCCAAGATAGAAATAGAAATTCACCCCTCCACTTT.

The CDR3 region is CASSLEREYEQYF. In DNA form, the CDR3 reads TGTGCCAGCAGCTTAGAAAGGGAATACGAGCAGTACTTC. V is TRBV7-6 and J is TRBJ2-7; D remains ambiguous. CDR1 and CDR2 from the germline V gene are SGHVS and FNYEAQ. Trimming cost V 1 base and J 4 bases, with 8 bases left between them. CDR3 length equals 13 residues.

V usage is TRBV28 and J usage is TRBJ1-4, with 9 bases matching TRBD1. The CDR3 totals 16 residues. CDR1 and CDR2 from the germline V gene are MDHEN and SYDVKM. Trimming took 5 bases from V and 7 from J; bases not matched to a gene: 11. CDR3 sequence (DNA): TGTGCCAGCAGTACAACATCGGGGACAGGGTTTGAAAAACTGTTTTTT. Its protein product is CASSTTSGTGFEKLFF.

The chain employs TRBV20-1 and TRBJ2-3, with a tentative D call TRBD2 (6 bases). Germline V gene data show CDR1 as DFQATT and CDR2 as SNEGSKA (reference sequence). Trimming shortened V by 0 bases and J by 6 bases, and 13 bases separated the two germline ends. The CDR3 is 14 residues long. CDR3 sequence (DNA): TGCAGTGCTAGAGATCGGGAGTTTTGGGATACGCAGTATTTT. It yields the protein CSARDREFWDTQYF.

The chain couples TRBV5-1 to TRBJ2-5; weak D call: TRBD1 (6 bases). The V end was cut by 2 bases, the J end by 5 bases, with 10 bases between. Per germline, CDR1 SGHRS and CDR2 YFSETQ. The CDR3 covers 13 residues. The CDR3 nucleotides are TGCGCCAGCAGCTTTTCAGGGGACGAGACCCAGTACTTC. Translation: CASSFSGDETQYF.

The chain is built from TRBV7-2 and TRBJ1-6; 11 positions agree with TRBD1. The trim removed 5 bases at V and 10 bases at J, leaving 10 bases unmatched. Germline V CDR1 and CDR2: SGHTA, FQGNSA. The CDR3 covers 16 residues. The CDR3 coding sequence is TGTGCCAGCAGCGAAAGGACAGGGGGCGCGGGATCACCCCTCCACTTT. Translation gives CASSERTGGAGSPLHF.

This clonotype was recorded once. An end of the junction does not agree with germline; a read error may underlie this. The rearrangement links TRBV20-1 to TRBJ2-7; D gene unclear. Per germline, CDR1 DFQATT and CDR2 SNEGSKA (reference sequence). This CDR3 spans 12 amino acids. The CDR3 here is CCASTETYEQYF. CDR3 coding DNA: TGCTGTGCTAGTACGGAAACTTACGAGCAGTACTTC.

This clonotype was seen just once. This chain joins TRBV9 and TRBJ1-2; TRBD1 matches at 7 bases. CDR3 length: 15 amino acids. CDR1 is SGDLS and CDR2 is YYNGEE in the germline V gene. Trimming removed 0 bases from V and 0 bases from J; junction bases left unmatched: 2. DNA of the CDR3: TGTGCCAGCAGCGTAGGAGGGACAGCTAACTATGGCTACACCTTC. Its protein product is CASSVGGTANYGYTF. Full variable domain (missing parts from reference TRBV9 and TRBJ1-2): DSGVTQTPKHLITATGQRVTLRCSPRSGDLSVYWYQQSLDQGLQFLIQYYNGEERAKGNILERFSAQQFPDLHSELNLSSLELGDSALYFCASSVGGTANYGYTFGSGTRLTVV.

The chain links TRBV5-5 to TRBJ2-7; D tentatively fits TRBD1 or TRBD2 (5 bases each). Germline CDR1 and CDR2: SGHKS and YYEKEE (reference sequence). Trimming left V 3 bases short and J 3 bases short, with 13 bases between. This CDR3 spans 14 amino acids. The CDR3 nucleotides are TGTGCCAGCAGCTCCGCCCGGGGCCGCTACGAGCAGTACTTC. Its translation: CASSSARGRYEQYF.

This chain uses TRBV5-1 with TRBJ1-1, with unresolved D. The V gene lost 0 bases and the J gene lost 2 bases, with 8 bases spanning the gap. Germline V gene sequence: CDR1 SGHRS, CDR2 YFSETQ. This CDR3 spans 14 amino acids. CDR3 sequence (DNA): TGCGCCAGCAGCTTGGTGCCCGATAACACTGAAGCTTTCTTT. Protein product: CASSLVPDNTEAFF.

The V gene is TRBV28, the J gene TRBJ2-7; D is perhaps TRBD1 or TRBD2 (5 bases each). The CDR3 runs to 15 residues. The V gene lost 2 bases and the J gene lost 0 bases, with 11 bases spanning the gap. The V gene's germline CDR1 is MDHEN and CDR2 SYDVKM. For the CDR3, the DNA is TGTGCCAGCAGTTTACCGGGACGGCTCTCCTACGAGCAGTACTTC. Translated: CASSLPGRLSYEQYF.

This clonotype came up many times. The chain uses TRBV3-1 and TRBJ2-4; D is uncertain. The CDR3 consists of 12 residues. Germline V gives CDR1 LGHDT, CDR2 YNNKEL (reference sequence). Deletions cut 3 bases from V and 1 base from J, with 1 base between. CDR3 in DNA: TGTGCCAGCAGCCACGCCAAAAACATTCAGTACTTC. This translates into CASSHAKNIQYF.

This clonotype was counted a few times. This sequence joins TRBV27 and TRBJ1-4; D not certain. CDR1 MNHEY and CDR2 SMNVEV come from the germline V gene (reference sequence). Deletions cut 2 bases from V and 3 bases from J, with 10 bases between. The CDR3 is 15 amino acids. The CDR3 sequence is CASSLTGRANEKLFF. For the CDR3, the DNA is TGTGCCAGCAGTTTAACGGGGAGGGCTAATGAAAAACTGTTTTTT.

The chain uses TRBV20-1 and TRBJ2-1; D is possibly TRBD2 (5 bases). The V and J ends lost 6 bases and 3 bases respectively, with 9 bases between them. The CDR3 consists of 12 residues. Germline lookup yields CDR1 DFQATT and CDR2 SNEGSKA (reference sequence). The CDR3 here is CSAPSGYNEQFF. As DNA, the CDR3 is TGCAGTGCCCCCAGCGGCTACAATGAGCAGTTCTTC.

This clonotype was seen at least ten times. V and J are TRBV12-3 or TRBV12-4 and TRBJ1-5; D is uncertain. V gave up 3 bases and J gave up 6 bases, with 6 bases separating them. The CDR3 runs 12 residues. The CDR3 nucleotides read TGTGCCAGCAGTTTCGATAGTCAGCCCCAGCATTTT. It yields the protein CASSFDSQPQHF.

The rearrangement joins TRBV2 to TRBJ2-3; weak D call: TRBD2 (6 bases). Germline V gene data show CDR1 as SNHLY and CDR2 as FYNNEI. V lost 3 bases and J lost 2, with 9 bases in between. This CDR3 is 14 amino acids long. CDR3 coding DNA: TGTGCCAGCAGTGAGGTAGCGGACACAGATACGCAGTATTTT. It is translated as CASSEVADTDTQYF.

This clonotype was seen only a few times. The chain employs TRBV27 and TRBJ2-7, with TRBD1 identical over 8 bases. There are 15 residues in the CDR3. Germline lookup yields CDR1 MNHEY and CDR2 SMNVEV (reference sequence). Trimming removed 4 bases from V and 7 bases from J; junction bases left unmatched: 12. The CDR3 DNA reads TGTGCCAGCAGTTATGGGGATGACAGGGGTTGGGAGCAGTACTTC. Translation gives CASSYGDDRGWEQYF.

The rearrangement joins TRBV12-3 or TRBV12-4 to TRBJ2-4; weak D call: TRBD2 (6 bases). The CDR3 extends over 13 amino acids. Deletions cut 6 bases from V and 7 bases from J, with 13 bases between. CDR3 loop: CASSRLRGNIQYF. CDR3 coding DNA: TGTGCCAGCAGCCGTCTGCGGGGTAACATTCAGTACTTC.

J is TRBJ2-7 and V is TRBV20-1, with 9 bases that match TRBD2. Per germline, CDR1 DFQATT and CDR2 SNEGSKA (reference sequence). V was pared by 2 bases and J by 3 bases, with 2 bases of the junction left unmatched. This CDR3 comprises 13 residues. The CDR3 nucleotides read TGCAGTGCTAGACTAGCGGGATTCTACGAGCAGTACTTC. It encodes CSARLAGFYEQYF.

The chain employs TRBV7-2 and TRBJ2-3; 8 nucleotides agree with TRBD1. Losses at the gene ends were 5 bases for V and 0 bases for J; bases not matched to a gene: 7. The germline V gene encodes CDR1 SGHTA and CDR2 FQGNSA. The CDR3 consists of 16 residues. In DNA, the CDR3 is TGTGCCAGCAGCAGACGACAGGGGCGAAGCACAGATACGCAGTATTTT. Its protein product is CASSRRQGRSTDTQYF.

This clonotype is categorized as medium-sized. Here the CDR3 DNA reads TGTGCCAGCAGTTTTTCCGGCTATGGCTACACCTTC. Protein product: CASSFSGYGYTF. The chain recombines TRBV12-3 or TRBV12-4 with TRBJ1-2; D is uncertain. CDR3 length equals 12 residues. Trimming took off 3 bases at V and 4 bases at J, with 6 bases between the two ends.

This sequence joins TRBV27 and TRBJ1-2, with D maybe TRBD1 (6 bases). The CDR3 runs to 15 residues. Trimming shortened V by 3 bases and J by 4 bases, and 15 bases separated the two germline ends. The germline V gene has CDR1 MNHEY and CDR2 SMNVEV (reference sequence). CDR3 bases: TGTGCCAGCAGTTTGACAGGCGCCTCTAGCTATGGCTACACCTTC. Translating gives CASSLTGASSYGYTF.

This clonotype was found many times. The chain combines TRBV12-3 or TRBV12-4 with TRBJ2-5, with TRBD1 matching 8 bases. After removal of 0 bases from V and 3 bases from J, the junction contained 0 bases not matched to a gene. CDR3 length equals 14 residues. The CDR3 sequence is CASSLAGQEETQYF. CDR3 nucleotides: TGTGCCAGCAGTTTAGCGGGACAGGAAGAGACCCAGTACTTC.